This T cell receptor (beta chain) is from a study of cytomegalovirus exposure and HLA in healthy donors. As for the study in general: Early on, a data release was issued that held 85 million to 95 million unique TCRs from HLA-typed donors. Most genotyped donors, about 81% of around 370, had Caucasian-associated genetic ancestry.

This PCR relied on a set of 60 Vbeta primers and 13 Jbeta primers. Sequencing used immunoSEQ multiplex PCR; TCRdb keeps in-frame clones, though not all of them. The sample includes 130,000 or so clones. The sequence came from a man younger than 30 in good health and CMV-seronegative. The sequenced sample consisted of PBMCs.

CDR3 sequence (DNA): TGTGCCAGCAGTAATAACAGGGTTGTCGCAGATACGCAGTATTTT. Encoded protein: CASSNNRVVADTQYF. The V and J genes are TRBV6-5 and TRBJ2-3; the D gene is possibly TRBD1 (6 bases). CDR3 length: 15 residues. V was trimmed by 5 bases and J by 4 bases, leaving 16 bases between them. Germline V lookup: CDR1 MNHEY, CDR2 SVGAGI.